This T cell receptor (beta chain) was observed in a study of OX40 agonist ivuxolimab in advanced cancers. For the study in its entirety: Ivuxolimab, which targeted the costimulatory receptor OX40 (CD134), was an agonistic, fully human IgG2 monoclonal antibody. Intravenous ivuxolimab was administered to patients every 2 weeks at six dose levels: 0.01, 0.1, 0.3, 1.5, 3 and 10 mg/kg. Of the approximately 54 patients in dose escalation, about 20 had hepatocellular carcinoma, approximately 15 had melanoma, 9 had renal cell carcinoma and 9 had head and neck cancer. The dose-escalation cohort was roughly 87% male with a mean age of approximately 60 years, ranging from about 20 to 80. Patients were allowed to have had prior anti-PD-1, anti-PD-L1 or anti-CTLA-4 therapy, and roughly 40% of the dose-escalation patients had previously received checkpoint inhibitors. Partial responses occurred in three dose-escalation patients: two with cutaneous melanoma and one with hepatocellular carcinoma. Peripheral TCRbeta sequencing aimed to test whether ivuxolimab altered TCR sequence diversity and caused clonal T-cell expansion. The paper covers the monotherapy dose-escalation part of the phase I ivuxolimab trial, which included N = 52 patients. Study-level results and caveats: The antigen specificity of the peripheral T cells that underwent clonal expansion was not determined. On average, CD8+ T cells showed more expanded clones than CD4+ T cells after ivuxolimab. At doses of 0.1 to 3.0 mg/kg, clonal expansion of both CD4+ and CD8+ blood T cells was observed from baseline to week 6. Low levels of normalized T-cell clonal expansion were also seen in some nonresponding patients. In partial responders in the 0.1-3.0 mg/kg groups, normalized peripheral clonal expansion was found to be among the lowest, especially among CD8+ T cells.

The trial excluded patients who had a history of autoimmune disease or were on systemic immunosuppression. Peripheral blood for TCR sequencing was collected from all dose cohorts at baseline, on cycle 4 day 1, and on cycle 7 day 1. Samples came from an open-label, multicenter, first-in-human phase I dose-escalation trial of ivuxolimab. Adults with locally advanced or metastatic head and neck squamous cell, hepatocellular, melanoma or renal cell carcinoma were enrolled in the trial. Before TCR sequencing, CD4+ T cells and CD8+ T cells were sorted from peripheral blood as separate populations. As for this clone: Its binding antigen is unknown. Nothing much larger sits one base from this clone, and base qualities are not available.

Genomic DNA was isolated from the sorted cells so that the TCRbeta CDR3 region could be sequenced. The immunoSEQ Assay was used for sequencing of TCRbeta CDR3 regions. TCRdb retrieved this table from immuneACCESS and kept in-frame rearrangements only. Not all clones are present; in checked studies, unresolved V genes account for under half, and no reason is known for the remainder. Across this sample there are about 45,000 clones, with around nine tenths seen only once. The top ten clones comprise about 12% of the sample. Measured from the cysteine to the phenylalanine, the CDR3 is 14 residues long. The only DNA kept is the CDR3, 42 bases in frame from the first base. Via the germline V gene, CDR1 is SGHNT and CDR2 YENEEA. V is cut back by 4 bases and J by 3 bases, with 4 bases in the junction unmatched.

This chain joins TRBV11-3 to TRBJ2-3; TRBD1 lines up with 7 middle nucleotides. This clonotype was sampled from an adult with an advanced solid tumor such as melanoma, head and neck, liver or kidney cancer. Specimen: CD4+ or CD8+ T cells sorted from blood, collected in a trial of the OX40 agonist ivuxolimab. The sequenced DNA is TGTGCCAGCAGCTCAGACAGGGAGACAGATACGCAGTATTTT. Its protein product is CASSSDRETDTQYF.